The 32 T cell receptor beta chains below come from one sample, sequenced in a study of blood T cells in healthy people across ages. A second PCR, run for roughly 7 to 11 cycles, used a sample-barcoded 5' primer plus a J-beta primer mix. TCRdb re-analysed the 5' RACE reads in MiXCR, keeping a single row per CDR3 protein. The table lists 1 million or so distinct CDR3 sequences, 20% to 25% of them singletons. These data were likewise used in another study, on T cells of mothers and their children.

Sequencing input: blood. Receptor source: a girl aged 2 to 10 in good health.

The chain recombines TRBV20-1 with TRBJ2-1; D ambiguous. The CDR3 is made up of 11 amino acids. V lost 3 bases, J lost 4 bases, and 4 bases lay in between. Germline V gene lookup returns CDR1 DFQATT and CDR2 SNEGSKA (reference sequence). CDR3 nucleotide sequence: TGCAGTGCTAGGTGGTACAATGAGCAGTTCTTC. This translates into CSARWYNEQFF.

The chain has TRBV6-1 and TRBJ2-1, with D maybe TRBD1 (5 bases). The CDR3 spans 16 residues. V was shortened by 3 bases and J by 0 bases, with 12 bases between the two germline ends. Germline CDR1 MNHNS, CDR2 SASEGT. The CDR3 nucleotides read TGTGCCAGCAGTGATTTTGGCAGGGTCTCCTACAATGAGCAGTTCTTC. Protein: CASSDFGRVSYNEQFF.

The sample holds a few counts of this clonotype. The rearrangement uses TRBV18 and TRBJ1-5; tentative D call: TRBD1 (6 bases). From germline, CDR1 is KGHSH and CDR2 LQKENI. The CDR3 spans 12 residues. V was trimmed by 11 bases and J by 3 bases, leaving 11 bases between them. The CDR3 sequence is CASRGDNQPQHF. CDR3 DNA: TGTGCCTCGAGGGGGGACAATCAGCCCCAGCATTTT.

The chain combines TRBV20-1 with TRBJ2-1; 13 bases align to TRBD2. V was clipped by 4 bases and J by 0 bases; unmatched bases: 3. The CDR3 extends over 16 amino acids. Germline CDR1 and CDR2: DFQATT and SNEGSKA (reference sequence). CDR3 DNA sequence: TGCAGTGCTATAGGACTAGCGGGGGCCTCCTACAATGAGCAGTTCTTC. Translation gives CSAIGLAGASYNEQFF.

There are a few counts of this clonotype. The CDR3 coding sequence is TGCAGTGCCAGGAAGGGATTTGGGACCTACGAGCAGTACTTC. It codes for CSARKGFGTYEQYF. V usage is TRBV20-1 and J usage is TRBJ2-7; no definite D call. This CDR3 spans 14 amino acids. The germline CDR1 and CDR2 sequences are DFQATT and SNEGSKA (reference sequence). Trimming shortened V by 6 bases and J by 2 bases, and 17 bases separated the two germline ends.

This chain connects TRBV6-5 to TRBJ1-1; D is perhaps TRBD1 (5 bases). Germline loops: CDR1 MNHEY, CDR2 SVGAGI. This CDR3 has 16 residues. V was clipped by 2 bases and J by 2 bases, with 15 bases between them. CDR3 sequence (DNA): TGTGCCAGCAGTTACCATCCGACAGCCCTAAACACTGAAGCTTTCTTT. The encoded protein is CASSYHPTALNTEAFF.

This clonotype came up once. The chain uses TRBV29-1 and TRBJ1-2, with D possibly TRBD1 on 5 matching bases. Germline CDR1 reads SQVTM; CDR2 reads ANQGSEA. Trimming left V 6 bases short and J 4 bases short, with 9 bases between. The CDR3 totals 11 residues. CDR3 in DNA: TGCAGCGTGAGGGACTTCTATGGCTACACCTTC. As protein: CSVRDFYGYTF.

This chain joins TRBV2 and TRBJ2-7, with D unclear. The germline gives CDR1 SNHLY, CDR2 FYNNEI. CDR3 length: 14 residues. V was pared by 3 bases and J by 0 bases, with 9 bases between. In DNA form, the CDR3 reads TGTGCCAGCAGTGACACAGATCTCTCCTACGAGCAGTACTTC. This gives the protein CASSDTDLSYEQYF. The whole variable domain, remainder taken from reference TRBV2 and TRBJ2-7, is EPEVTQTPSHQVTQMGQEVILRCVPISNHLYFYWYRQILGQKVEFLVSFYNNEISEKSEIFDDQFSVERPDGSNFTLKIRSTKLEDSAMYFCASSDTDLSYEQYFGPGTRLTVT.

Worth noting for this clonotype: No conserved phenylalanine or tryptophan ends this CDR3, so it is likely a read error. The V call is TRBV28, the J call TRBJ2-5; 13 bases align to TRBD2. Unmatched junction bases numbered 9, after V lost 7 bases and J lost 1 base. From germline, CDR1 is MDHEN and CDR2 SYDVKM. The CDR3 length is 17 residues. CDR3 amino acids: CASKTGLAGIIQETQYL. CDR3 DNA sequence: TGTGCCAGCAAGACGGGACTAGCGGGGATCATCCAAGAGACCCAGTACCTC.

This chain connects TRBV29-1 to TRBJ2-5; D tentatively fits TRBD1 or TRBD2 (5 bases each). Germline-derived CDR1 and CDR2 are SQVTM and ANQGSEA. Trimming left V 4 bases short and J 4 bases short, with 13 bases between. This CDR3 is built from 13 residues. The CDR3 DNA follows: TGCAGCGTTGGGGTGGGGCGGGTAGAGACCCAGTACTTC. Translated, it gives CSVGVGRVETQYF.

This clonotype was picked up a small number of times. In DNA form, the CDR3 reads TGTGCCAGCAGCCTTAGGGATCCGGGACTCACTAATGAGCAGTTCTTC. It yields the protein CASSLRDPGLTNEQFF. V is TRBV11-3 and J is TRBJ2-1; D might be TRBD2 (6 bases). Germline CDR1 reads SGHNT; CDR2 reads YENEEA. The CDR3 has 16 amino acids. V lost 5 bases, J lost 7 bases, and 21 bases lay in between.

This clonotype was observed a handful of times. The V call is TRBV2, the J call TRBJ2-1; 8 bases align to TRBD2. Germline assignment: CDR1 SNHLY and CDR2 FYNNEI. This CDR3 spans 16 amino acids. Losses at the gene ends were 8 bases for V and 6 bases for J; bases not matched to a gene: 15. Written as DNA, the CDR3 is TGTGCCAGCTTCTCACTCAGCGGGGGATTGGGCAATGAGCAGTTCTTC. Its protein product is CASFSLSGGLGNEQFF.

This clonotype occurred a few times. The rearrangement joins TRBV3-1 to TRBJ2-5; tentative D call: TRBD2 (5 bases). V was cut by 3 bases and J by 11 bases, with 25 bases left in between. CDR3 length equals 16 residues. Germline V lookup: CDR1 LGHDT, CDR2 YNNKEL (reference sequence). CDR3 nucleotide sequence: TGTGCCAGCAGCCATTTCTCGCTAGCCTCCCTCTACGCGCAGTACTTC. Residues: CASSHFSLASLYAQYF.

The chain carries TRBV6-6 and TRBJ2-1; TRBD2 is a possible D gene (5 bases). The assigned J gene may be wrong: the sequence end matches TRBJ2-7 better. Germline CDR1 and CDR2: MNHNY and SVGAGI (reference sequence). The CDR3 is made up of 15 amino acids. The CDR3 protein is CASSSSAAASYEQYF. The CDR3 nucleotides read TGTGCCAGCAGTTCCTCGGCAGCGGCCAGCTACGAGCAGTACTTC.

This clonotype turned up a few times. The genes are TRBV3-1 and TRBJ2-1; D uncertain. The V gene lost 3 bases and the J gene lost 2 bases, with 14 bases spanning the gap. The CDR3 loop spans 16 amino acids. Germline assignment: CDR1 LGHDT and CDR2 YNNKEL (reference sequence). CDR3 protein: CASSQAGEPTYNEQFF. CDR3 nucleotides: TGTGCCAGCAGCCAGGCCGGAGAACCGACCTACAATGAGCAGTTCTTC.

Turning to this clonotype: This may come from a read error, since a much larger clone is one base off. CDR3 residues: CASSRYPEAQNF. The CDR3 DNA is TGTGCCAGCAGCCGATACCCCGAGGCCCAGAACTTC. The chain combines TRBV11-2 with TRBJ2-5; D gene uncertain. This CDR3 has 12 amino acids. Germline V gives CDR1 SGHAT, CDR2 FQNNGV.

There are many counts of this clonotype. The CDR3 DNA sequence: TGTGCCAGCAGTGACAGAGTCAATGAGCAGTTCTTC. Translated: CASSDRVNEQFF. The chain uses TRBV2 and TRBJ2-1; D is unclear. The CDR3 sequence is 12 residues long. Germline CDR1 reads SNHLY; CDR2 reads FYNNEI. Trimming took off 3 bases at V and 6 bases at J, with 6 bases between the two ends.

This clonotype appeared a few times. The chain joins TRBV29-1 to TRBJ2-5; 8 positions match TRBD2. The DNA end is a closer match to TRBJ2-7, so the J assignment may be wrong. The CDR3 has 14 residues. The germline V gene encodes CDR1 SQVTM and CDR2 ANQGSEA. Here the CDR3 reads CSVVGGTRGYEQYF. In DNA, the CDR3 is TGCAGCGTTGTGGGAGGGACTAGAGGTTACGAGCAGTACTTC.

This chain uses TRBV6-2 or TRBV6-3 with TRBJ1-6; D gene unclear. CDR3 length: 12 residues. V gave up 5 bases and J gave up 9 bases, with 8 bases separating them. The germline gives CDR1 MNHEY, CDR2 SVGEGT. CDR3 coding DNA: TGTGCCAGCAGTAATGGGGTTTCACCCCTCCACTTT. This gives the protein CASSNGVSPLHF.

This clonotype was detected only a few times. CDR3 residues: CASSERVVAGRLYNEQFF. The DNA of the CDR3 is TGTGCCAGCAGTGAAAGGGTGGTAGCGGGCCGATTATACAATGAGCAGTTCTTC. The V gene is TRBV2, the J gene TRBJ2-1; 7 positions agree with TRBD2. Germline trimming cut 2 bases from V and 4 bases from J; bases unmatched to any gene: 14. CDR3 length: 18 residues. The V gene's germline CDR1 is SNHLY and CDR2 FYNNEI.

This clonotype was seen a few times. The V gene is TRBV29-1, the J gene TRBJ1-2; TRBD1 aligns across 9 bases. V gave up 7 bases and J gave up 6 bases; unmatched junction bases: 3. The length of the CDR3 is 11 residues. Looked up from germline, CDR1 is SQVTM and CDR2 is ANQGSEA. Written as DNA, the CDR3 is TGCAGCGGTGGGACAGGGAATGGCTACACCTTC. It is translated as CSGGTGNGYTF.

This chain uses TRBV29-1 with TRBJ2-1; D is perhaps TRBD1 (5 bases). The germline gives CDR1 SQVTM, CDR2 ANQGSEA. Trimming removed 3 bases from V and 5 bases from J, with 14 bases in between. This CDR3 comprises 14 residues. The CDR3 DNA follows: TGCAGCGTTGAGGACATCTTCCGAAACAATGAGCAGTTCTTC. Encoded protein: CSVEDIFRNNEQFF.

This clonotype was detected only a few times. The chain has TRBV7-9 and TRBJ2-3, with D hard to call. V was trimmed by 2 bases and J by 0 bases, leaving 6 bases between them. Per germline, CDR1 SEHNR and CDR2 FQNEAQ (reference sequence). CDR3 size: 14 residues. The chain's CDR3 is CASSLMSSTDTQYF. CDR3 coding DNA: TGTGCCAGCAGCTTAATGTCTAGCACAGATACGCAGTATTTT. The full variable domain, rest sourced from reference TRBV7-9 and TRBJ2-3, is DTGVSQNPRHKITKRGQNVTFRCDPISEHNRLYWYRQTLGQGPEFLTYFQNEAQLEKSRLLSDRFSAERPKGSFSTLEIQRTEQGDSAMYLCASSLMSSTDTQYFGPGTRLTVL.

The table lists this clonotype with a few counts. CDR3 loop: CSARNREVPGANVLTF. The CDR3 nucleotides are TGCAGTGCTAGGAACAGGGAGGTCCCTGGGGCCAACGTCCTGACTTTC. The V gene is TRBV20-1, the J gene TRBJ2-6; D could derive from TRBD1 or TRBD2 (6 bases each). The CDR3 runs to 16 residues. Germline lookup yields CDR1 DFQATT and CDR2 SNEGSKA (reference sequence). Trimming took off 3 bases at V and 2 bases at J, with 14 bases between the two ends.

DNA of the CDR3: TGTGCCAGCAGCCCTAGCGGGAGTCCCTACTACGAGCAGTACTTC. Its protein product is CASSPSGSPYYEQYF. V gene TRBV7-8 combines with J gene TRBJ2-7; the match to TRBD2 covers 10 bases. This CDR3 is built from 15 residues. Germline lookup yields CDR1 SGHVS and CDR2 FQNEAQ. V lost 5 bases, J lost 3 bases, and 7 bases stayed unmatched.

The chain is built from TRBV3-1 and TRBJ1-1; D remains ambiguous. Germline CDR1 and CDR2: LGHDT and YNNKEL (reference sequence). This CDR3 is built from 15 residues. V gave up 3 bases and J gave up 4 bases, with 15 bases separating them. CDR3 in DNA: TGTGCCAGCAGCCACTTCCAACTCAGGCGCACTGAAGCTTTCTTT. Its protein product is CASSHFQLRRTEAFF. Looking up the rest from reference TRBV3-1 and TRBJ1-1 gives the full variable domain: DTAVSQTPKYLVTQMGNDKSIKCEQNLGHDTMYWYKQDSKKFLKIMFSYNNKELIINETVPNRFSPKSPDKAHLNLHINSLELGDSAVYFCASSHFQLRRTEAFFGQGTRLTVV.

The V call is TRBV20-1, the J call TRBJ2-3; D is unresolved. Germline V gene sequence: CDR1 DFQATT, CDR2 SNEGSKA (reference sequence). CDR3 length: 15 residues. V was cut by 5 bases and J by 6 bases, with 21 bases left in between. The CDR3 DNA follows: TGCAGTGCTGACTTAAGGATCGTTGGTATGGATACGCAGTATTTT. This translates into CSADLRIVGMDTQYF.

This rearrangement joins TRBV11-2 to TRBJ1-4, with TRBD1 identical over 11 bases. This CDR3 comprises 17 residues. Germline CDR1 is SGHAT and CDR2 is FQNNGV. Trimming took 4 bases from V and 8 from J; bases not matched to a gene: 12. CDR3 residues: CASSSGVRGQGGEKLFF. The CDR3 bases are TGTGCCAGCAGCTCAGGGGTCCGGGGACAGGGGGGAGAAAAACTGTTTTTT.

This clonotype was found a few times. The chain combines TRBV4-2 with TRBJ2-7; TRBD2 might be the D (6 bases). V gave up 4 bases and J gave up 2 bases, with 18 bases separating them. CDR3 length equals 16 residues. Germline V lookup: CDR1 LGHNA, CDR2 YNFKEQ. The CDR3 loop reads CASSPTGRSPTYEQYF. CDR3 coding DNA: TGTGCCAGCAGCCCGACGGGGAGGAGTCCAACCTACGAGCAGTACTTC.

The chain combines TRBV5-1 with TRBJ2-5, with D possibly TRBD2 on 5 matching bases. This CDR3 has 15 amino acids. Germline loops: CDR1 SGHRS, CDR2 YFSETQ. Trimming cost V 0 bases and J 4 bases, with 13 bases left between them. In DNA, the CDR3 is TGCGCCAGCAGCTTGGAATTCCCGGGGATAGAGACCCAGTACTTC. It specifies CASSLEFPGIETQYF.

This rearrangement joins TRBV24-1 to TRBJ2-5; no firm D call. The CDR3 consists of 14 residues. The V and J ends lost 1 base and 5 bases respectively, with 10 bases between them. Germline-derived CDR1 and CDR2 are KGHDR and SFDVKD. The CDR3: CATSDFSGRETQYF. Written as DNA, the CDR3 is TGTGCCACCAGTGATTTTTCGGGTAGGGAGACCCAGTACTTC.

V is TRBV25-1 and J is TRBJ1-4, with D hard to call. CDR1 and CDR2 (germline): MGHDK, SYGVNS. Trimming stripped 4 bases from V and 2 bases from J, with 5 bases between. The CDR3 spans 13 residues. CDR3 nucleotide sequence: TGTGCCAGCAGTGGTGACACTAATGAAAAACTGTTTTTT. Protein: CASSGDTNEKLFF.